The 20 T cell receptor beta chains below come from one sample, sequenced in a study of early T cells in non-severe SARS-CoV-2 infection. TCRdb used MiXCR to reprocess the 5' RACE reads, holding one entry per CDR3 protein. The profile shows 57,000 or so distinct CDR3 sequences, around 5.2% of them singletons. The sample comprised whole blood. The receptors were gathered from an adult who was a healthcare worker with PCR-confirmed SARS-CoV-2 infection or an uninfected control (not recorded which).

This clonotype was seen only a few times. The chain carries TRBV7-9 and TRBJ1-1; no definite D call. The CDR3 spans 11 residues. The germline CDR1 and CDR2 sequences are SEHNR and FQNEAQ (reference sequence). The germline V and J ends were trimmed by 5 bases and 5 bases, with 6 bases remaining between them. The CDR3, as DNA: TGTGCCAGCAGCCCTGGAACTGAAGCTTTCTTT. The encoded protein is CASSPGTEAFF.

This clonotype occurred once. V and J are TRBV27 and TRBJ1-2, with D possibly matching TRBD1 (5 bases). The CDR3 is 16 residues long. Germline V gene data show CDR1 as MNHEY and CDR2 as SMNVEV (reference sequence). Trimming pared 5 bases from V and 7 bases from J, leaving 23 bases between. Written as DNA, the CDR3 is TGTGCCAGCAGTCCCTCGTTGATTTTGGGGCGTTTTGGCTACACCTTC. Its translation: CASSPSLILGRFGYTF.

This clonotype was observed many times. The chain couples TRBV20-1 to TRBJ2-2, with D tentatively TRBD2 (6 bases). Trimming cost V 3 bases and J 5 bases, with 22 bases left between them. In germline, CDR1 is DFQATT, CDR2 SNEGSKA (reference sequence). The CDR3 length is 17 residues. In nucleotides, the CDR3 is TGCAGTGCTAGCTCCCCCCCGGGGGATGGACGGACCGGGGAGCTGTTTTTT. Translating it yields CSASSPPGDGRTGELFF.

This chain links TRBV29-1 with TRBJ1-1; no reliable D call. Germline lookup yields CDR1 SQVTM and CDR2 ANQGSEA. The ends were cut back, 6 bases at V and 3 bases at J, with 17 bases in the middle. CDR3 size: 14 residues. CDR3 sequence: CSVSKANADTEAFF. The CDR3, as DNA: TGCAGCGTATCTAAGGCCAACGCGGACACTGAAGCTTTCTTT.

CDR3 bases: TGTGCCAGTGGCGTTTTAGAGGCCATTCAGTACTTC. Encoded protein: CASGVLEAIQYF. V usage is TRBV19 and J usage is TRBJ2-4, with D hard to call. The CDR3 spans 12 residues. Trimming removed 8 bases at V and 9 bases at J, with 14 bases between. Germline values: CDR1 LNHDA, CDR2 SQIVND (reference sequence).

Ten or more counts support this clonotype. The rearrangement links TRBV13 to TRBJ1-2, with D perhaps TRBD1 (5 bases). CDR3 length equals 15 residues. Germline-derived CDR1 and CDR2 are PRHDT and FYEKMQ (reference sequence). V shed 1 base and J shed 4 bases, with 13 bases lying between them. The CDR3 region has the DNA TGTGCCAGCAGCTTAGACCCAGTTGGGGGCTATGGCTACACCTTC. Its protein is CASSLDPVGGYGYTF.

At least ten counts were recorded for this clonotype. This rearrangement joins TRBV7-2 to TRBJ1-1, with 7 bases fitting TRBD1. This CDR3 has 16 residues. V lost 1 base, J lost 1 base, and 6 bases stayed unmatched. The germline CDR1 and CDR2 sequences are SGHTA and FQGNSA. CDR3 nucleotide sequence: TGTGCCAGCAGCTTAGTAGGACAGGCGACGAACACTGAAGCTTTCTTT. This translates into CASSLVGQATNTEAFF.

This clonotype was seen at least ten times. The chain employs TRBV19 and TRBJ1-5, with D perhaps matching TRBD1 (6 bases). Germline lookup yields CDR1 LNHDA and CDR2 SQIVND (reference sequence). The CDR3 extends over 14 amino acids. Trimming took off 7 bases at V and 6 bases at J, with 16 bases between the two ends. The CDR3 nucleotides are TGTGCCAGTACGAACCGACAGGCCGGTCAGCCCCAGCATTTT. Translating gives CASTNRQAGQPQHF.

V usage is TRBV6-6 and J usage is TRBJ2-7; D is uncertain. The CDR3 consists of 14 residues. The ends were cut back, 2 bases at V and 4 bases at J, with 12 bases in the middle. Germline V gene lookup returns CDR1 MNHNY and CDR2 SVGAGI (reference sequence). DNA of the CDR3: TGTGCCAGCAGTTACGACTCAATTCGGTACGAGCAGTACTTC. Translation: CASSYDSIRYEQYF.

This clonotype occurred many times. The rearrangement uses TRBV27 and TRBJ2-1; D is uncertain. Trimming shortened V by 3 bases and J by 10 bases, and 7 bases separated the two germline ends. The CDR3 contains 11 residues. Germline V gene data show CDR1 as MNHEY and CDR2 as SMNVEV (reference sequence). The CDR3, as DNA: TGTGCCAGCAGTTTCGCGCGCGAGCAGTTCTTC. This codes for CASSFAREQFF.

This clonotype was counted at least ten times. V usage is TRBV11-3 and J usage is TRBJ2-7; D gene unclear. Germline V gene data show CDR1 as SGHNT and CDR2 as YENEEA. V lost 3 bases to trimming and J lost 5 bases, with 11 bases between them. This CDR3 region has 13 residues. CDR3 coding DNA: TGTGCCAGCAGCTTCGGCCTAGGCGACGAGCAGTACTTC. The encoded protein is CASSFGLGDEQYF.

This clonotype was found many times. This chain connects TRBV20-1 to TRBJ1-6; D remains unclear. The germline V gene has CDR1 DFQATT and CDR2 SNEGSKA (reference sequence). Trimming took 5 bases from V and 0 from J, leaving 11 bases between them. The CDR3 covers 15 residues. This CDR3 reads CSARSGSSYNSPLHF. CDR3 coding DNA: TGCAGTGCTCGCAGCGGGAGCTCCTATAATTCACCCCTCCACTTT.

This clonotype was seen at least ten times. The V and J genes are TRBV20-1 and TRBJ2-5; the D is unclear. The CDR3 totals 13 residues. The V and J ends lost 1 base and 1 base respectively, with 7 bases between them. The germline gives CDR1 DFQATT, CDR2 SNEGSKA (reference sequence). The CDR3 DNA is TGCAGTGCTAGAGCACGGCTCCAAGAGACCCAGTACTTC. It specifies CSARARLQETQYF.

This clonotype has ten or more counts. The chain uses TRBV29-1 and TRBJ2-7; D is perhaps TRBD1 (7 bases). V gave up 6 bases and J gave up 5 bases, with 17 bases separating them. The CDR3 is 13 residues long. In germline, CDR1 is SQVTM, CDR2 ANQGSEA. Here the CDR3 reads CSVSQGTVDEQYF. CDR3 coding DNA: TGCAGCGTCTCACAGGGGACTGTCGACGAGCAGTACTTC.

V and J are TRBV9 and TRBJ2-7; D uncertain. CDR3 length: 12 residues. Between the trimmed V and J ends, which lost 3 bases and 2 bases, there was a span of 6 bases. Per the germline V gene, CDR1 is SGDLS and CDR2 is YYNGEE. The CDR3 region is CASSATPYEQYF. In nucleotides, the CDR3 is TGTGCCAGCAGCGCTACGCCCTACGAGCAGTACTTC.

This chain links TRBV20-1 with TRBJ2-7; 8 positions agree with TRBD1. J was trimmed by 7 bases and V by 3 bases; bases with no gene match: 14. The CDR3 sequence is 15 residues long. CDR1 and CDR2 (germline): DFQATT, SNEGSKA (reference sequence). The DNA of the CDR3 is TGCAGTGCTAGTGTCCGGCAGGGGGCGTTGGGTGAGCAGTACTTC. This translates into CSASVRQGALGEQYF.

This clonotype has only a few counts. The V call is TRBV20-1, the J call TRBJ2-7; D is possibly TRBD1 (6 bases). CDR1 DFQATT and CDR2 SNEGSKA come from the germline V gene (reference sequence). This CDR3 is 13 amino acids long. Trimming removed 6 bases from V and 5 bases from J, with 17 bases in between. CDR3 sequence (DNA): TGCAGTGCACCAAAGCCAGGGGTCGACGAGCAGTACTTC. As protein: CSAPKPGVDEQYF.

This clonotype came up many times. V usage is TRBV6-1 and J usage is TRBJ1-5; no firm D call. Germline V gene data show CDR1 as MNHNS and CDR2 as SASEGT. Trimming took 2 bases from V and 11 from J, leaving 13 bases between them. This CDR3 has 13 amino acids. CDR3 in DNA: TGTGCCAGCAGTGAAACCACATTCGGTACCCAGCATTTT. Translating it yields CASSETTFGTQHF.

The CDR3 region has the DNA TGTGCCACCCGACGTCCCGGGACCTCTAACTATGGCTACACCTTC. This sequence encodes CATRRPGTSNYGYTF. The chain combines TRBV6-2 or TRBV6-3 with TRBJ1-2; tentative D call: TRBD1 (5 bases). The CDR3 totals 15 residues. Germline-derived CDR1 and CDR2 are MNHEY and SVGEGT. The V gene lost 10 bases and the J gene lost 0 bases, with 18 bases spanning the gap.

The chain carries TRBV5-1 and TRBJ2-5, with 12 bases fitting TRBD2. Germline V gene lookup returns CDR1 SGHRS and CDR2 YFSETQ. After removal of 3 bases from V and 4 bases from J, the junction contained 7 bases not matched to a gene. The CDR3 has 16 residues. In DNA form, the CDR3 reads TGCGCCAGCAGCTCTAGCGGGAGGGCCGGGGGAGAGACCCAGTACTTC. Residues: CASSSSGRAGGETQYF.